A single sample gave rise to the 12 T cell receptor beta chains below, sequenced in a study of T cell responses to AZD1222 COVID-19 vaccine. Some clones are missing from TCRdb's copy, which holds only in-frame ones; the method was immunoSEQ multiplex PCR. The table includes over 140,000 clones, 80% to 95% detected once. The sample in question was peripheral blood, obtained on day 0 of AZD1222 vaccination. The receptors originated from an adult in good health.

This chain links TRBV4-2 with TRBJ1-2; TRBD1 agrees at 9 bases. Losses at the gene ends were 5 bases for V and 2 bases for J; bases not matched to a gene: 3. Germline-derived CDR1 and CDR2 are LGHNA and YNFKEQ. CDR3 size: 14 residues. The CDR3 bases are TGTGCCAGCAGCGGAGGACAGGGGAACTATGGCTACACCTTC. This sequence encodes CASSGGQGNYGYTF.

The chain uses TRBV6-5 and TRBJ2-7; 9 bases are shared with TRBD1. The CDR3 totals 15 residues. Germline-derived CDR1 and CDR2 are MNHEY and SVGAGI. V lost 6 bases, J lost 2 bases, and 8 bases stayed unmatched. Here the CDR3 reads CASSPRTGVPYEQYF. CDR3 sequence (DNA): TGTGCCAGCAGCCCACGGACAGGGGTACCCTACGAGCAGTACTTC.

The DNA of the CDR3 is TGTGCCAGCTCACCACTTCCGATTACAACTAATGAAAAACTGTTTTTT. This sequence encodes CASSPLPITTNEKLFF. The chain uses TRBV18 and TRBJ1-4; D gene unclear. The CDR3 loop spans 16 amino acids. Germline V gives CDR1 KGHSH, CDR2 LQKENI. V gave up 1 base and J gave up 0 bases, with 9 bases separating them.

V usage is TRBV7-2 and J usage is TRBJ2-1; 11 positions agree with TRBD2. The trim removed 9 bases at V and 4 bases at J, leaving 2 bases unmatched. Germline V gene sequence: CDR1 SGHTA, CDR2 FQGNSA. The CDR3 contains 13 residues. CDR3 protein: CASRLAGYNEQFF. The CDR3 nucleotides read TGTGCCAGTAGACTAGCGGGGTACAATGAGCAGTTCTTC. The full variable domain, its missing parts supplied by reference TRBV7-2 and TRBJ2-1, is GAGVSQSPSNKVTEKGKDVELRCDPISGHTALYWYRQSLGQGLEFLIYFQGNSAPDKSGLPSDRFSAERTGGSVSTLTIQRTQQEDSAVYLCASRLAGYNEQFFGPGTRLTVL.

V is TRBV18 and J is TRBJ1-1, with D perhaps matching TRBD1 (5 bases). The V end was cut by 1 base, the J end by 5 bases, with 14 bases between. Germline loops: CDR1 KGHSH, CDR2 LQKENI. This CDR3 contains 15 residues. The CDR3, as DNA: TGTGCCAGCTCACCACAGGGGAATAGGGGAACTGAAGCTTTCTTT. The encoded protein is CASSPQGNRGTEAFF. Supplemented by reference TRBV18 and TRBJ1-1, the full variable domain reads NAGVMQNPRHLVRRRGQEARLRCSPMKGHSHVYWYRQLPEEGLKFMVYLQKENIIDESGMPKERFSAEFPKEGPSILRIQQVVRGDSAAYFCASSPQGNRGTEAFFGQGTRLTVV.

The chain carries TRBV27 and TRBJ1-1; 9 bases map to TRBD1. This CDR3 is built from 17 residues. Per the germline V gene, CDR1 is MNHEY and CDR2 is SMNVEV (reference sequence). V gave up 6 bases and J gave up 0 bases; unmatched junction bases: 11. CDR3 residues: CASSPILGTGMNTEAFF. The CDR3 DNA reads TGTGCCAGCAGCCCAATTCTGGGGACAGGGATGAACACTGAAGCTTTCTTT.

This clone was seen only once. The chain employs TRBV25-1 and TRBJ2-7; D ambiguous. This CDR3 is 12 amino acids long. V shed 5 bases and J shed 6 bases, with 11 bases lying between them. Germline CDR1 MGHDK, CDR2 SYGVNS. CDR3 sequence: CASSSIVGEQYF. The CDR3 nucleotides read TGTGCCAGCAGTTCGATAGTCGGCGAGCAGTACTTC.

The V and J genes are TRBV19 and TRBJ1-2, with TRBD1 as a possible D gene (5 bases). The CDR3 has 12 amino acids. Trimming stripped 9 bases from V and 8 bases from J, with 16 bases between. Germline lookup yields CDR1 LNHDA and CDR2 SQIVND (reference sequence). CDR3 DNA: TGTGCCAGCACGACTCAGGGATACGGCTACACCTTC. It is translated as CASTTQGYGYTF.

The chain is built from TRBV28 and TRBJ1-4; D might be TRBD1 (6 bases). The V gene lost 2 bases and the J gene lost 8 bases, with 12 bases spanning the gap. From germline, CDR1 is MDHEN and CDR2 SYDVKM. The CDR3 consists of 14 residues. CDR3 sequence (DNA): TGTGCCAGCAGTTTAGGGGGGCGCGAGGAAAAACTGTTTTTT. Protein product: CASSLGGREEKLFF.

A word on this clone: The same CDR3 also results from other DNA sequences found in this sample. The V call is TRBV2, the J call TRBJ2-5, with 8 bases matching TRBD2. CDR3 length: 16 residues. With V trimmed by 7 bases and J by 0 bases, 10 bases remained unmatched. Germline V gives CDR1 SNHLY, CDR2 FYNNEI. CDR3 sequence (DNA): TGTGCCAGCACCCCCCCCGGGGGGGGGTACCAAGAGACCCAGTACTTC. It yields the protein CASTPPGGGYQETQYF.

The chain combines TRBV6-2 or TRBV6-3 with TRBJ1-2; D is unclear. The length of the CDR3 is 13 residues. Per germline, CDR1 MNHEY and CDR2 SVGEGT. Trimming removed 2 bases at V and 6 bases at J, with 10 bases between. In nucleotides, the CDR3 is TGTGCCAGCAGTTACGTAGCAGGCGATGGCTACACCTTC. Its protein product is CASSYVAGDGYTF.

The chain recombines TRBV2 with TRBJ2-2, with D maybe TRBD2 (6 bases). Trimming shortened V by 6 bases and J by 1 base, and 18 bases separated the two germline ends. The CDR3 consists of 17 residues. CDR1 and CDR2 (germline): SNHLY, FYNNEI. The CDR3: CASRRLVLVKNTGELFF. The CDR3 DNA is TGTGCCAGCAGGAGACTAGTACTAGTAAAGAACACCGGGGAGCTGTTTTTT.